One and the same sample provided the 22 T cell receptor beta chains below, sequenced in a study of blood T cell repertoires in COVID-19. Sequencing used immunoSEQ multiplex PCR; TCRdb keeps in-frame clones, though not all of them. The sample lists fewer than 300,000 clones, about nine tenths occurring once. The sequenced sample was PBMCs or T cells enriched from blood (not recorded which). These receptors were taken from a woman aged 25-40 years who had recovered from COVID-19.

The rearrangement joins TRBV29-1 to TRBJ2-2; D unresolved. Germline values: CDR1 SQVTM, CDR2 ANQGSEA. Trimming took off 4 bases at V and 1 base at J, with 4 bases between the two ends. The CDR3 loop spans 12 amino acids. CDR3 nucleotide sequence: TGCAGCGTTGCCGGGAACACCGGGGAGCTGTTTTTT. As protein: CSVAGNTGELFF.

In nucleotides, the CDR3 is TGTGCCAGCAGCCGATACAGGGAGTATGAGCAGTTCTTC. It specifies CASSRYREYEQFF. The genes are TRBV11-2 and TRBJ2-1; D perhaps matches TRBD1 (6 bases). The CDR3 extends over 13 amino acids. CDR1 is SGHAT and CDR2 is FQNNGV in the germline V gene. Deletions cut 5 bases from V and 8 bases from J, with 13 bases between.

This chain joins TRBV2 and TRBJ2-3; 13 bases are shared with TRBD2. V lost 7 bases and J lost 6; bases outside the gene matches: 7. The germline V gene has CDR1 SNHLY and CDR2 FYNNEI. The CDR3 extends over 15 amino acids. In DNA form, the CDR3 reads TGTGCCAGCACCCTACTAGCGGGAGGGGCGGATACGCAGTATTTT. It translates to CASTLLAGGADTQYF.

The rearrangement links TRBV30 to TRBJ2-1; 12 nucleotides match TRBD1. V lost 8 bases and J lost 8; bases outside the gene matches: 4. Germline V gene data show CDR1 as GTSNPN and CDR2 as SVGIG (reference sequence). The CDR3 sequence is 12 residues long. CDR3 DNA sequence: TGTGCCGGGACAGGGGGCATCGATGAGCAGTTCTTC. This codes for CAGTGGIDEQFF.

This clone was seen a few times. The chain joins TRBV2 to TRBJ1-4; the D is unclear. CDR1 SNHLY and CDR2 FYNNEI come from the germline V gene. V was cut by 7 bases and J by 1 base, with 13 bases left in between. The CDR3 contains 15 residues. CDR3 nucleotides: TGTGCCAGCAAAGAAGCTTATCTAACTAATGAAAAACTGTTTTTT. It yields the protein CASKEAYLTNEKLFF.

The rearrangement joins TRBV10-1 to TRBJ2-1; 8 bases fit TRBD1. CDR3 length: 14 amino acids. J was trimmed by 6 bases and V by 5 bases; bases with no gene match: 6. Germline CDR1 and CDR2: WNHNN and SYGVQD (reference sequence). The CDR3 protein is CASSSGGGRNEQFF. CDR3 nucleotide sequence: TGCGCCAGCAGTTCAGGGGGCGGGCGCAATGAGCAGTTCTTC.

The V call is TRBV18, the J call TRBJ1-4; 9 bases match TRBD1. Germline-derived CDR1 and CDR2 are KGHSH and LQKENI. The length of the CDR3 is 15 residues. V dropped 2 bases and J dropped 8; count of bases not matched to a gene: 6. CDR3 in amino acids: CASSPEDRGGEKLFF. Here the CDR3 DNA reads TGTGCCAGCTCACCAGAGGACAGGGGAGGCGAAAAACTGTTTTTT.

For this clone: At one of its ends the junction is not consistent with the germline gene, which may arise from a read error. The gene calls are TRBV7-9 and TRBJ1-2; no reliable D call. CDR3 length: 10 amino acids. Germline CDR1 is SEHNR and CDR2 is FQNEAQ (reference sequence). CDR3 nucleotides: TGTGCCAGCAGCCCCGGTGCCCTACTTTTC. Translated, it gives CASSPGALLF.

The chain combines TRBV30 with TRBJ1-2, with 7 positions matching TRBD1. V shed 2 bases and J 2 bases; nucleotides not matched to a gene: 8. The germline gives CDR1 GTSNPN, CDR2 SVGIG (reference sequence). The CDR3 length is 15 residues. The chain's CDR3 is CAWSTRQGPNYGYTF. The CDR3 nucleotides are TGTGCCTGGAGTACTCGACAGGGACCCAACTATGGCTACACCTTC. Together with reference TRBV30 and TRBJ1-2, the CDR3 gives the full variable domain: SQTIHQWPATLVQPVGSPLSLECTVEGTSNPNLYWYRQAAGRGLQLLFYSVGIGQISSEVPQNLSASRPQDRQFILSSKKLLLSDSGFYLCAWSTRQGPNYGYTFGSGTRLTVV.

V gene TRBV28 combines with J gene TRBJ2-1, with D possibly matching TRBD2 (6 bases). This CDR3 is built from 17 residues. Trimming removed 4 bases at V and 1 base at J, with 17 bases between. Germline V gene data show CDR1 as MDHEN and CDR2 as SYDVKM. The CDR3 here is CASSSRQLASSYNEQFF. The CDR3 nucleotides are TGTGCCAGCAGTTCTCGACAACTAGCCTCTTCCTACAATGAGCAGTTCTTC.

The sample holds a few counts of this clone. The chain links TRBV4-1 to TRBJ2-2; 7 bases are shared with TRBD1. The V segment lost 2 bases and the J segment 7 bases; nucleotides outside the gene matches: 4. This CDR3 region has 14 residues. The V gene's germline CDR1 is MGHRA and CDR2 YSYEKL. In DNA, the CDR3 is TGCGCCAGCAGCCAAAGGGACAGACTCGGGGAGCTGTTTTTT. It codes for CASSQRDRLGELFF.

The chain combines TRBV5-4 with TRBJ2-2; 7 bases fit TRBD1. The ends lost 0 bases at V and 7 bases at J; junction bases unmatched: 3. The CDR3 spans 14 residues. CDR1 and CDR2 (germline): SGHNT, YYREEE (reference sequence). CDR3 bases: TGTGCCAGCAGCTTGGGGTCAGGGGGCGGGGAGCTGTTTTTT. Translation: CASSLGSGGGELFF.

This chain connects TRBV18 to TRBJ2-3, with TRBD2 as a possible D gene (6 bases). Per germline, CDR1 KGHSH and CDR2 LQKENI. This CDR3 spans 15 amino acids. Trimming left V 0 bases short and J 3 bases short, with 10 bases between. The CDR3 region is CASSPPEGRTDTQYF. DNA of the CDR3: TGTGCCAGCTCACCACCGGAGGGTAGGACAGATACGCAGTATTTT.

This chain uses TRBV30 with TRBJ1-5; TRBD1 might be the D (5 bases). CDR1 GTSNPN and CDR2 SVGIG come from the germline V gene (reference sequence). The CDR3 consists of 13 residues. The germline V and J ends were trimmed by 2 bases and 6 bases, with 11 bases remaining between them. CDR3 DNA sequence: TGTGCCTGGAGTTCGGACACAACTCAGCCCCAGCATTTT. Translation gives CAWSSDTTQPQHF.

The rearrangement uses TRBV6-6 and TRBJ1-5; a possible D gene is TRBD1 (6 bases). This CDR3 is built from 15 residues. Per germline, CDR1 MNHNY and CDR2 SVGAGI (reference sequence). The ends were cut back, 4 bases at V and 3 bases at J, with 13 bases in the middle. As DNA, the CDR3 is TGTGCCAGCAGTTCCCAGGGGTCACTCAATCAGCCCCAGCATTTT. Its translation: CASSSQGSLNQPQHF.

For this clone: The junction departs from the called germline gene at one end, perhaps through a read error. V gene TRBV10-1 combines with J gene TRBJ2-7, with 8 bases that match TRBD2. CDR1 is WNHNN and CDR2 is SYGVQD in the germline V gene (reference sequence). This CDR3 has 15 amino acids. The CDR3 sequence is CASSESSGSVYGQYF. CDR3 coding DNA: TGCGCCAGCAGTGAGTCAAGCGGGAGTGTCTACGGGCAGTACTTC.

This chain joins TRBV18 and TRBJ1-4, with TRBD1 matching over 7 bases. From germline, CDR1 is KGHSH and CDR2 LQKENI. Trimming at V came to 4 bases and at J to 16 bases, leaving 18 bases not matched to a gene. The CDR3 loop spans 15 amino acids. This chain's CDR3 is CASSQTSGGNNREFF. The CDR3 DNA reads TGTGCCAGCTCACAAACCTCAGGGGGAAACAACCGGGAGTTTTTT.

The chain is built from TRBV2 and TRBJ2-3; D call uncertain. The CDR3 is 15 residues long. CDR1 and CDR2 (germline): SNHLY, FYNNEI. The germline V and J ends were trimmed by 6 bases and 2 bases, with 15 bases remaining between them. The CDR3 region has the DNA TGTGCCAGCAGAAAGACACCTTCTTCCACAGATACGCAGTATTTT. This sequence encodes CASRKTPSSTDTQYF.

The chain employs TRBV7-3 and TRBJ2-7; 9 positions agree with TRBD1. Germline CDR1 is SGHTA and CDR2 is FQGTGA. V dropped 3 bases and J dropped 2; count of bases not matched to a gene: 2. This CDR3 spans 14 amino acids. CDR3 in amino acids: CASSFGQGTYEQYF. Here the CDR3 DNA reads TGTGCCAGCAGCTTCGGACAGGGGACCTACGAGCAGTACTTC.

The rearrangement joins TRBV15 to TRBJ2-3; TRBD2 might be the D (6 bases). V was shortened by 3 bases and J by 6 bases, with 13 bases between the two germline ends. In germline, CDR1 is LNHNV, CDR2 YYDKDF (reference sequence). The CDR3 consists of 14 residues. The CDR3: CATSSGSGRDTQYF. CDR3 in DNA: TGTGCCACCAGCAGTGGCAGTGGGAGGGATACGCAGTATTTT.

The chain is built from TRBV7-6 and TRBJ2-7; D is uncertain. The germline V and J ends were trimmed by 0 bases and 1 base, with 7 bases remaining between them. Germline V gene sequence: CDR1 SGHVS, CDR2 FNYEAQ. The CDR3 consists of 14 residues. CDR3 bases: TGTGCCAGCAGCTTAGCGGAGCTTTCCTACGAGCAGTACTTC. Its translation: CASSLAELSYEQYF.

V is TRBV27 and J is TRBJ2-2; D is ambiguous. V was clipped by 2 bases and J by 3 bases, with 13 bases between them. There are 16 residues in the CDR3. CDR1 is MNHEY, CDR2 SMNVEV, per germline (reference sequence). CDR3 loop: CASSLERMVDTGELFF. In DNA, the CDR3 is TGTGCCAGCAGTTTAGAGCGCATGGTGGACACCGGGGAGCTGTTTTTT.